The TCR beta chain described here comes from a study of identical twins. General study results and limits: Excess sharing by twins proved weaker in beta out-of-frame sequences. Insertions ran lower in abundant cord blood beta clonotypes, though not in memory repertoires. There is a chance that invariant MAIT and iNKT cells partially muddied zero-insertion analyses.

Template switching introduced a universal primer site, and the cDNA bore unique molecular identifiers. MiXCR was run by TCRdb on the 5' RACE reads, yielding one entry per CDR3 protein. This table holds 140,000 to 150,000 distinct CDR3 sequences, around 3.4% found once. This clonotype was recorded at least ten times. The antigen remains unidentified. Per the germline V gene, CDR1 is MRHNA and CDR2 is SNTAGT. V was pared by 6 bases and J by 1 base, with 28 bases between. The CDR3 is made up of 19 amino acids. This chain uses TRBV6-4 with TRBJ2-7; D is possibly TRBD2 (6 bases). Sequencing was performed on memory T cells sorted from blood. This clonotype was sampled from a man aged 18 to 30 in good health. CDR3 bases: TGTGCCAGCAGCCACAGGCGCGGGACCCATAGCTTAGGGTCCTACGAGCAGTACTTC. Translating it yields CASSHRRGTHSLGSYEQYF.